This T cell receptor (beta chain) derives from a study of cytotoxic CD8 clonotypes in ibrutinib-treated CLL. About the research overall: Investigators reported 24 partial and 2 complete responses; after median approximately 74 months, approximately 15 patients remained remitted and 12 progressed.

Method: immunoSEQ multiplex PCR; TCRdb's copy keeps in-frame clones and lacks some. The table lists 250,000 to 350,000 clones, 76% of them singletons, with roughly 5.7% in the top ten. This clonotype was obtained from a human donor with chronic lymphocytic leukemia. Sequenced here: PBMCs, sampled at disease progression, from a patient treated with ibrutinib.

CDR3 sequence: CASSSTGRSGYTF. Written as DNA, the CDR3 is TGTGCCAGTAGTTCGACAGGGAGGTCTGGCTACACCTTC. V usage is TRBV19 and J usage is TRBJ1-2; 7 nucleotides line up with TRBD1. The V gene's germline CDR1 is LNHDA and CDR2 SQIVND (reference sequence). Trimming cost V 5 bases and J 7 bases; bases outside gene matches: 7. CDR3 length: 13 amino acids.